These 5 T cell receptor beta chains were sequenced from one sample in a study of shared clonotypes between healthy human individuals. CD45RO-negative CD8 cells positively selected for CCR7 made up the naive population, which excluded terminally differentiated effector memory CD45RA+ cells. TCRdb's copy holds only in-frame clones and misses some; the assay was immunoSEQ multiplex PCR. The data show approximately 840,000 clones, 90% to 98% seen once. The source material was naive CD8+ T cells sorted from blood. The source is a man aged 25 to 40 in good health.

Concerning this clone itself: With a much larger clone just one base away, this may be a read error. The CDR3 protein is CASSYAGYEQYF. The DNA of the CDR3 is TGTGCCAGCAGCTATGCGGGCTACGAGCAGTACTTC. The rearrangement joins TRBV7-9 to TRBJ2-7, with D maybe TRBD2 (5 bases). V was shortened by 4 bases and J by 3 bases, with 7 bases between the two germline ends. The V gene's germline CDR1 is SEHNR and CDR2 FQNEAQ (reference sequence). This CDR3 spans 12 amino acids.

The chain employs TRBV28 and TRBJ2-1; no clear D. The V gene's germline CDR1 is MDHEN and CDR2 SYDVKM. The CDR3 is 11 amino acids. V lost 6 bases, J lost 5 bases, and 5 bases lay in between. The CDR3 DNA sequence: TGTGCCAGCAGGGGAAACAATGAGCAGTTCTTC. Translated, it gives CASRGNNEQFF. Combining the CDR3 with reference TRBV28 and TRBJ2-1 gives the whole variable domain DVKVTQSSRYLVKRTGEKVFLECVQDMDHENMFWYRQDPGLGLRLIYFSYDVKMKEKGDIPEGYSVSREKKERFSLILESASTNQTSMYLCASRGNNEQFFGPGTRLTVL.

The CDR3 is CASSFAGGLAKNIQYF. CDR3 coding DNA: TGTGCCAGCAGCTTCGCAGGGGGACTAGCCAAAAACATTCAGTACTTC. The rearrangement links TRBV11-2 to TRBJ2-4; a weak D match, TRBD1 (7 bases). From germline, CDR1 is SGHAT and CDR2 FQNNGV. The CDR3 length is 16 residues. V lost 3 bases, J lost 0 bases, and 12 bases lay in between.

This clone was seen only once. The chain carries TRBV30 and TRBJ1-2; TRBD1 matches 9 bases. Looked up from germline, CDR1 is GTSNPN and CDR2 is SVGIG (reference sequence). The CDR3 runs to 14 residues. Trimming cost V 3 bases and J 4 bases; bases outside gene matches: 6. CDR3 in DNA: TGTGCCTGGAGGCACAGGGGGCTTGGCTATGGCTACACCTTC. Residues: CAWRHRGLGYGYTF.

The genes are TRBV27 and TRBJ2-7; possible D gene TRBD2, 5 bases. The CDR3 contains 15 residues. The germline V gene has CDR1 MNHEY and CDR2 SMNVEV (reference sequence). V dropped 3 bases and J dropped 1 base, with 13 bases sitting between them. The CDR3 bases are TGTGCCAGCAGTTTCGGTCTAAGCGGATCCTACGAGCAGTACTTC. Translated, it gives CASSFGLSGSYEQYF.